Presented here are 9 T cell receptor beta chains from one specimen sequenced in a study of response to subunit inactivated influenza vaccine. MiXCR, run by TCRdb on the RT-PCR reads, gives a single entry per CDR3 protein. The sample contains 500,000 to 600,000 distinct CDR3 sequences, approximately 15% of which appear only once. Sequenced material: PBMCs from blood, taken roughly 12 days after vaccination. The receptors were gathered from a man aged 50 to 60 who received an inactivated influenza vaccine.

This clonotype was counted only a few times. The genes are TRBV6-5 and TRBJ2-7; TRBD1 might be the D (5 bases). Germline lookup yields CDR1 MNHEY and CDR2 SVGAGI. V lost 4 bases and J 2 bases, leaving 12 bases between the germline ends. The CDR3 consists of 14 residues. The CDR3 spells CASSFVQGAYEQYF. The CDR3 nucleotides read TGTGCCAGCAGTTTTGTTCAGGGTGCCTACGAGCAGTACTTC.

The chain combines TRBV20-1 with TRBJ2-7; the match to TRBD1 covers 7 bases. Looked up from germline, CDR1 is DFQATT and CDR2 is SNEGSKA (reference sequence). CDR3 length equals 13 residues. V gave up 6 bases and J gave up 2 bases; unmatched junction bases: 7. CDR3 amino acids: CSAPRQGPYEQYF. CDR3 nucleotides: TGCAGTGCACCGAGACAGGGACCCTACGAGCAGTACTTC.

To note about this clonotype: A clone one base away is much larger, so this may be a read error. The rearrangement joins TRBV7-2 to TRBJ2-3; TRBD1 might be the D (6 bases). Per the germline V gene, CDR1 is SGHTA and CDR2 is FQGNSA. The CDR3 is 13 residues long. CDR3 sequence: CASSLGRTDTKYF. In DNA form, the CDR3 reads TGTGCCAGCAGCTTAGGCCGGACAGATACGAAGTATTTT.

The sample holds a few counts of this clonotype. The chain combines TRBV24-1 with TRBJ2-3, with TRBD2 matching over 7 bases. The CDR3 has 17 amino acids. Germline V gene data show CDR1 as KGHDR and CDR2 as SFDVKD. The junction had 10 bases not matched to a gene; V was cut back by 2 bases and J by 3 bases. The CDR3 here is CATSDSARWGGTDTQYF. CDR3 DNA: TGTGCCACCAGTGATTCCGCCAGATGGGGGGGGACAGATACGCAGTATTTT.

The chain links TRBV6-1 to TRBJ1-2; TRBD1 might be the D (5 bases). The germline CDR1 and CDR2 sequences are MNHNS and SASEGT. The V gene lost 3 bases and the J gene lost 7 bases, with 18 bases spanning the gap. The CDR3 runs 15 residues. The CDR3 bases are TGTGCCAGCAGTGACCCCTTCAGGGAAAGCGGTGGCTACACCTTC. Amino acids: CASSDPFRESGGYTF.

The CDR3 sequence: CASRPLTSSYEQYF. Written as DNA, the CDR3 is TGTGCCAGCAGACCCTTGACTAGCTCCTACGAGCAGTACTTC. The J gene is TRBJ2-7, the V gene TRBV12-3 or TRBV12-4; D might be TRBD2 (6 bases). The CDR3 totals 14 residues. Trimming took 6 bases from V and 0 from J, leaving 12 bases between them.

This clonotype showed up many times. DNA of the CDR3: TGTGCCAGCAGCTCCGAAGCGGGTACCACAGATACGCAGTATTTT. The encoded protein is CASSSEAGTTDTQYF. V is TRBV7-3 and J is TRBJ2-3; D possibly corresponds to TRBD2 (6 bases). The ends were cut back, 4 bases at V and 2 bases at J, with 13 bases in the middle. The CDR3 loop spans 15 amino acids. The germline CDR1 and CDR2 sequences are SGHTA and FQGTGA.

V gene TRBV20-1 combines with J gene TRBJ2-5, with D possibly being TRBD2 (6 bases). Germline V lookup: CDR1 DFQATT, CDR2 SNEGSKA (reference sequence). CDR3 length: 14 residues. Trimming shortened V by 5 bases and J by 2 bases, and 15 bases separated the two germline ends. The CDR3 coding sequence is TGCAGTGCTGATCCCGGGGACTCTCAAGAGACCCAGTACTTC. Amino acid sequence: CSADPGDSQETQYF.

The chain uses TRBV20-1 and TRBJ2-3; possible D gene TRBD1, 6 bases. The CDR3 runs 15 residues. The V gene lost 6 bases and the J gene lost 3 bases, with 19 bases spanning the gap. Germline V lookup: CDR1 DFQATT, CDR2 SNEGSKA (reference sequence). The CDR3 DNA reads as TGCAGTGCCGCCCGGACGGACAGATTTACAGATACGCAGTATTTT. Translation gives CSAARTDRFTDTQYF.